One and the same sample provided the 22 T cell receptor beta chains below, sequenced in a study of T cell responses to AZD1222 COVID-19 vaccine. Produced via immunoSEQ multiplex PCR; TCRdb's table is partial and in-frame only. The profile shows 150,000 to 200,000 clones, around nine tenths of them singletons. Sequenced here: peripheral blood, sampled on day 0 of AZD1222 vaccination. These receptors originate from an adult in good health.

The chain employs TRBV5-1 and TRBJ2-2; D unresolved. V shed 0 bases and J shed 1 base, with 7 bases lying between them. Germline CDR1 reads SGHRS; CDR2 reads YFSETQ. There are 15 residues in the CDR3. CDR3 residues: CASSLAAENTGELFF. The CDR3 DNA is TGCGCCAGCAGCTTGGCCGCGGAGAACACCGGGGAGCTGTTTTTT.

This sequence joins TRBV4-2 and TRBJ2-7; 7 bases map to TRBD1. The V gene end was trimmed by 1 base and the J gene end by 6 bases; junction bases not matched to a gene: 12. The CDR3 covers 16 residues. CDR1 and CDR2 from the germline V gene are LGHNA and YNFKEQ. The CDR3, as DNA: TGTGCCAGCAGCCAAGGGACAGGTTTTGTTGGCACCGAGCAGTACTTC. Encoded protein: CASSQGTGFVGTEQYF.

This clone was seen just once. The chain joins TRBV7-9 to TRBJ2-1, with D possibly being TRBD2 (6 bases). V dropped 10 bases and J dropped 0 bases, with 22 bases sitting between them. This CDR3 contains 17 residues. In germline, CDR1 is SEHNR, CDR2 FQNEAQ (reference sequence). The CDR3 DNA reads TGTGCCACCACCAAGGTATCGGGGGTCGGCTCCTACAATGAGCAGTTCTTC. Encoded protein: CATTKVSGVGSYNEQFF.

The V gene is TRBV19, the J gene TRBJ1-1; D is unresolved. Between the trimmed V and J ends, which lost 5 bases and 3 bases, there was a span of 13 bases. CDR3 length: 14 residues. Germline V gene sequence: CDR1 LNHDA, CDR2 SQIVND (reference sequence). The CDR3 nucleotides read TGTGCCAGTAGTCCAGGCGGGGTAGACACTGAAGCTTTCTTT. It codes for CASSPGGVDTEAFF. Full variable domain (remainder filled in from reference TRBV19 and TRBJ1-1): DGGITQSPKYLFRKEGQNVTLSCEQNLNHDAMYWYRQDPGQGLRLIYYSQIVNDFQKGDIAEGYSVSREKKESFPLTVTSAQKNPTAFYLCASSPGGVDTEAFFGQGTRLTVV.

The rearrangement links TRBV10-1 to TRBJ2-5; TRBD2 agrees at 9 bases. Trimming at V came to 0 bases and at J to 6 bases, leaving 11 bases not matched to a gene. This CDR3 comprises 17 residues. CDR1 and CDR2 (germline): WNHNN, SYGVQD (reference sequence). The CDR3 protein is CASSESTLAGEGKTQYF. CDR3 bases: TGCGCCAGCAGTGAGTCTACGTTAGCGGGAGAAGGGAAGACCCAGTACTTC.

The CDR3 here is CASSLKQGDNSPLHF. CDR3 nucleotide sequence: TGTGCCAGCAGCCTGAAGCAGGGTGATAATTCACCCCTCCACTTT. V is TRBV5-5 and J is TRBJ1-6, with TRBD1 as a possible D gene (5 bases). Per the germline V gene, CDR1 is SGHKS and CDR2 is YYEKEE (reference sequence). This CDR3 region has 15 residues. The germline V and J ends were trimmed by 4 bases and 5 bases, with 13 bases remaining between them.

The chain carries TRBV20-1 and TRBJ2-7; D unclear. In germline, CDR1 is DFQATT, CDR2 SNEGSKA (reference sequence). This CDR3 is built from 11 residues. The V and J ends lost 3 bases and 6 bases respectively, with 9 bases between them. The CDR3 reads CSARGRSEQYF. The CDR3 region has the DNA TGCAGTGCTAGGGGAAGGAGCGAGCAGTACTTC.

J is TRBJ2-7 and V is TRBV7-9; a possible D gene is TRBD1 (7 bases). The V end was cut by 1 base, the J end by 5 bases, with 12 bases between. Germline-derived CDR1 and CDR2 are SEHNR and FQNEAQ (reference sequence). CDR3 size: 14 residues. The CDR3: CASSLGQGGHEQYF. The CDR3 DNA is TGTGCCAGCAGCTTAGGGCAGGGGGGCCACGAGCAGTACTTC.

CDR3 in amino acids: CASVRTGLGGEQYF. DNA for the CDR3: TGTGCCAGCGTAAGGACAGGTCTTGGGGGCGAGCAGTACTTC. The V gene is TRBV28, the J gene TRBJ2-7; the match to TRBD1 covers 7 bases. Trimming removed 8 bases from V and 6 bases from J; junction bases left unmatched: 13. Germline CDR1 and CDR2: MDHEN and SYDVKM. This CDR3 comprises 14 residues.

This sequence joins TRBV5-1 and TRBJ2-1, with a tentative D call TRBD1 (6 bases). Germline V gives CDR1 SGHRS, CDR2 YFSETQ. This CDR3 comprises 15 residues. Trimming pared 0 bases from V and 5 bases from J, leaving 12 bases between. CDR3 sequence (DNA): TGCGCCAGCAGCTTGGGTCAGGGGTTCAACAATGAGCAGTTCTTC. Its protein product is CASSLGQGFNNEQFF.

The chain carries TRBV6-1 and TRBJ2-1; 8 bases align to TRBD2. V lost 5 bases to trimming and J lost 6 bases; unmatched junction nucleotides: 6. Germline CDR1 and CDR2: MNHNS and SASEGT. CDR3 length: 14 amino acids. This chain's CDR3 is CASSSRGTSNEQFF. CDR3 nucleotides: TGTGCCAGCAGTTCACGCGGGACTAGCAATGAGCAGTTCTTC.

This clone has more than one count but fewer than ten. V usage is TRBV7-6 and J usage is TRBJ1-3; 9 nucleotides match TRBD1. The CDR3 is made up of 16 amino acids. Trimming at V came to 6 bases and at J to 0 bases, leaving 6 bases not matched to a gene. Germline loops: CDR1 SGHVS, CDR2 FNYEAQ. The CDR3 nucleotides read TGTGCCAGCAGTTCGGGACAGGGAATCTCTGGAAACACCATATATTTT. This gives the protein CASSSGQGISGNTIYF.

The V call is TRBV30, the J call TRBJ1-6; no definite D call. The CDR3 consists of 11 residues. The germline CDR1 and CDR2 sequences are GTSNPN and SVGIG (reference sequence). Trimming pared 4 bases from V and 6 bases from J, leaving 4 bases between. CDR3 sequence reads: CAWMGNSPLHF. In DNA form, the CDR3 reads TGTGCCTGGATGGGTAATTCACCCCTCCACTTT.

The chain links TRBV3-1 (or the pseudogene TRBV3-2) to TRBJ1-1; possibly TRBD1 for D (5 bases). Trimming left V 0 bases short and J 2 bases short, with 10 bases between. Per the germline V gene, CDR1 is LGHDT and CDR2 is YNNKEL (reference sequence). This CDR3 region has 15 residues. In DNA form, the CDR3 reads TGTGCCAGCAGCCAAGAAGTCAGGGAAAACACTGAAGCTTTCTTT. Protein product: CASSQEVRENTEAFF.

This clone was observed a few times. The rearrangement joins TRBV7-2 to TRBJ2-5; 8 bases fit TRBD2. V trimming: 5 bases; J trimming: 6 bases; junction bases outside the gene matches: 14. The germline CDR1 and CDR2 sequences are SGHTA and FQGNSA. CDR3 length: 16 residues. CDR3 sequence reads: CASSLEAGAPGKTQYF. The CDR3 bases are TGTGCCAGCAGCCTCGAAGCGGGAGCCCCGGGTAAGACCCAGTACTTC.

The chain has TRBV6-6 and TRBJ2-5, with TRBD2 as a possible D gene (5 bases). Trimming cost V 5 bases and J 3 bases, with 10 bases left between them. This CDR3 has 13 amino acids. In germline, CDR1 is MNHNY, CDR2 SVGAGI (reference sequence). CDR3 loop: CASSPVGEETQYF. CDR3 nucleotides: TGTGCCAGCAGTCCCGTGGGAGAAGAGACCCAGTACTTC.

The V call is TRBV4-1, the J call TRBJ1-2, with D possibly being TRBD1 (6 bases). CDR3 length equals 18 residues. From germline, CDR1 is MGHRA and CDR2 YSYEKL. V was shortened by 4 bases and J by 3 bases, with 24 bases between the two germline ends. CDR3 bases: TGCGCCAGCAGCCTCATTATTGACAGGAGATTTGACTACTATGGCTACACCTTC. It codes for CASSLIIDRRFDYYGYTF.

V and J are TRBV5-4 and TRBJ2-7; TRBD2 matches 9 bases. CDR3 length equals 15 residues. Germline CDR1 and CDR2: SGHNT and YYREEE (reference sequence). The ends lost 5 bases at V and 2 bases at J; junction bases unmatched: 8. CDR3 nucleotides: TGTGCCAGCAGGGGGGGACTAGCAGGGACCTACGAGCAGTACTTC. Translating gives CASRGGLAGTYEQYF.

The chain is built from TRBV30 and TRBJ1-6; the D is unclear. The CDR3 is made up of 10 amino acids. Trimming shortened V by 5 bases and J by 8 bases, and 4 bases separated the two germline ends. Germline V gene sequence: CDR1 GTSNPN, CDR2 SVGIG (reference sequence). The CDR3: CAWGDSPLHF. CDR3 coding DNA: TGTGCCTGGGGTGATTCACCCCTCCACTTT.

The genes are TRBV6-5 and TRBJ1-1; 8 bases match TRBD1. With V trimmed by 4 bases and J by 5 bases, 3 bases remained unmatched. CDR3 length equals 13 residues. The V gene's germline CDR1 is MNHEY and CDR2 SVGAGI. CDR3 residues: CASSFRGRTEAFF. CDR3 DNA sequence: TGTGCCAGCAGTTTCAGGGGGCGAACTGAAGCTTTCTTT.

This clone was observed a single time. One end of the junction fails to match germline, which may point to a read error. V and J are TRBV6-4 and TRBJ2-1; TRBD2 aligns across 7 bases. This CDR3 spans 16 amino acids. CDR1 and CDR2 from the germline V gene are MRHNA and SNTAGT. The CDR3 DNA sequence: TGTGCCAGCAGTCACTCGACTAGCACCGAAAGGGATGAGCAGTTCTTC. This sequence encodes CASSHSTSTERDEQFF.

The gene calls are TRBV5-1 and TRBJ2-2; the match to TRBD2 covers 14 bases. The CDR3 sequence is 15 residues long. With 7 bases clipped from V and 3 bases from J, the junction kept 2 bases outside the gene matches. Germline V gives CDR1 SGHRS, CDR2 YFSETQ. CDR3 DNA sequence: TGCGCCAGCTTGGGACTAGCGGGAGACACCGGGGAGCTGTTTTTT. This gives the protein CASLGLAGDTGELFF.